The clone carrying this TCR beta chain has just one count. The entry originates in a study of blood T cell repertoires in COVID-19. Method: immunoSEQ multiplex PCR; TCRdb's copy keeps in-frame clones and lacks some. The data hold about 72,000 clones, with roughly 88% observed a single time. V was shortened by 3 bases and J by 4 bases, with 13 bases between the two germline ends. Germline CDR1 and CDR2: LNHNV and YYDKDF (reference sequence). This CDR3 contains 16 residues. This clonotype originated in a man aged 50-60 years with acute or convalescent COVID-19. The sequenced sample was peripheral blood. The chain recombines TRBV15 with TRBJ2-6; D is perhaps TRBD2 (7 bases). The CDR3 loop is CATSSLGGAGANVLTF. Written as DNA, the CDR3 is TGTGCCACCAGCAGTTTGGGGGGGGCCGGGGCCAACGTCCTGACTTTC.